Below are 18 T cell receptor beta chains sequenced from a single sample in a study of shared clonotypes between healthy human individuals. Only in-frame clones appear in the TCRdb table, and some are missing; sequencing was by immunoSEQ multiplex PCR. The profile shows about 2 million clones, roughly 95% of them singletons. CD45RO-negative, CCR7-positively selected cells formed the naive CD8 fraction, excluding terminally differentiated effector memory CD45RA+ cells. The sequenced sample consisted of naive CD8+ T cells sorted from blood. Receptors originate from a young man in good health.

This chain joins TRBV7-9 and TRBJ1-1; D gene uncertain. CDR1 SEHNR and CDR2 FQNEAQ come from the germline V gene (reference sequence). There are 14 residues in the CDR3. Between the trimmed V and J ends, which lost 6 bases and 5 bases, there was a span of 16 bases. The CDR3 DNA reads as TGTGCCAGCAGGCTCACTAACGAAAGGACTGAAGCTTTCTTT. Translating gives CASRLTNERTEAFF.

The V and J genes are TRBV5-6 and TRBJ1-2, with no clear D. There are 12 residues in the CDR3. Between the trimmed V and J ends, which lost 2 bases and 4 bases, there was a span of 6 bases. CDR1 SGHDT and CDR2 YYEEEE come from the germline V gene. The CDR3 spells CASSFDPYGYTF. The CDR3, as DNA: TGTGCCAGCAGCTTTGACCCCTATGGCTACACCTTC.

V is TRBV7-8 and J is TRBJ2-7, with TRBD1 matching over 9 bases. The CDR3 extends over 14 amino acids. The J segment lost 7 bases and the V segment lost 3 bases, leaving 7 bases of the junction unmatched. The germline V gene encodes CDR1 SGHVS and CDR2 FQNEAQ. The CDR3 DNA reads as TGTGCCAGCAGCTTCCCGGACAGGGGTAATGAGCAGTACTTC. This translates into CASSFPDRGNEQYF.

The chain employs TRBV19 and TRBJ2-7, with 7 nucleotides matching TRBD1. Germline CDR1 is LNHDA and CDR2 is SQIVND (reference sequence). The junction had 8 bases not matched to a gene; V was cut back by 7 bases and J by 8 bases. The CDR3 runs 12 residues. CDR3 DNA sequence: TGTGCCAGTATCGGGACAGACCTTAAGCAGTACTTC. As protein: CASIGTDLKQYF.

A note on this clone: Additional DNA sequences in this sample encode the identical CDR3. The gene calls are TRBV5-6 and TRBJ2-1; D gene ambiguous. Per germline, CDR1 SGHDT and CDR2 YYEEEE. The length of the CDR3 is 12 residues. Deletions cut 0 bases from V and 9 bases from J, with 7 bases between. As DNA, the CDR3 is TGTGCCAGCAGCTTGGCCACGTCTGAGCAGTTCTTC. This codes for CASSLATSEQFF.

This rearrangement joins TRBV6-6 to TRBJ2-2; 7 nucleotides align to TRBD1. The CDR3 consists of 14 residues. Germline V gives CDR1 MNHNY, CDR2 SVGAGI (reference sequence). J lost 5 bases, V lost 7 bases, and 7 bases had no gene match. The CDR3 nucleotides read TGTGCCAGCACCGAGGGACAGCTGACCGGGGAGCTGTTTTTT. Its translation is CASTEGQLTGELFF.

CDR3 DNA: TGTGCCAGCAGCCTGGAGGGGCCAGATACGCAGTATTTT. Translating gives CASSLEGPDTQYF. The chain carries TRBV9 and TRBJ2-3, with D possibly TRBD2 on 6 matching bases. Per germline, CDR1 SGDLS and CDR2 YYNGEE. V lost 4 bases, J lost 4 bases, and 10 bases lay in between. There are 13 residues in the CDR3.

The chain couples TRBV14 to TRBJ2-7; no firm D call. The length of the CDR3 is 15 residues. Germline CDR1 is SGHDN and CDR2 is FVKESK. Trimming took 2 bases from V and 6 from J, leaving 17 bases between them. CDR3 sequence reads: CASSQWLVGPLEQYF. CDR3 sequence (DNA): TGTGCCAGCAGCCAATGGTTAGTTGGGCCTCTCGAGCAGTACTTC.

The chain carries TRBV27 and TRBJ2-7; no clear D. The CDR3 length is 14 residues. Germline V CDR1 and CDR2: MNHEY, SMNVEV (reference sequence). V lost 2 bases and J 2 bases, leaving 10 bases between the germline ends. The CDR3: CASSLNNLAYEQYF. The CDR3 DNA reads as TGTGCCAGCAGTTTAAATAATCTAGCCTACGAGCAGTACTTC.

This clone was seen a handful of times. The chain is built from TRBV5-4 and TRBJ1-2; D call uncertain. V lost 4 bases to trimming and J lost 0 bases, with 10 bases between them. The CDR3 contains 14 residues. Germline lookup yields CDR1 SGHNT and CDR2 YYREEE (reference sequence). The CDR3 region has the DNA TGTGCCAGCAGCGAACCGGGCACTAACTATGGCTACACCTTC. This translates into CASSEPGTNYGYTF.

V is TRBV19 and J is TRBJ1-6; 12 bases match TRBD1. Germline V gene lookup returns CDR1 LNHDA and CDR2 SQIVND (reference sequence). The CDR3 has 16 amino acids. V was pared by 4 bases and J by 9 bases, with 7 bases of the junction left unmatched. The CDR3 coding sequence is TGTGCCAGTAGTACTTCGGGACAGGGGGCACCTTCACCCCTCCACTTT. This sequence encodes CASSTSGQGAPSPLHF.

V and J are TRBV4-1 and TRBJ2-1, with D hard to call. This CDR3 has 11 residues. CDR1 MGHRA and CDR2 YSYEKL come from the germline V gene. Between the trimmed V and J ends, which lost 5 bases and 12 bases, there was a span of 11 bases. The CDR3: CASSYTGRQFF. The CDR3 DNA sequence: TGCGCCAGCAGCTACACTGGACGGCAGTTCTTC.

This rearrangement joins TRBV19 to TRBJ1-5; D is ambiguous. Per the germline V gene, CDR1 is LNHDA and CDR2 is SQIVND (reference sequence). V was pared by 2 bases and J by 3 bases, with 5 bases between. The CDR3 sequence is 13 residues long. The CDR3 is CASSITPNQPQHF. The CDR3 DNA follows: TGTGCCAGTAGTATAACGCCCAATCAGCCCCAGCATTTT. Full variable domain (remainder filled in from reference TRBV19 and TRBJ1-5): DGGITQSPKYLFRKEGQNVTLSCEQNLNHDAMYWYRQDPGQGLRLIYYSQIVNDFQKGDIAEGYSVSREKKESFPLTVTSAQKNPTAFYLCASSITPNQPQHFGDGTRLSIL.

V gene TRBV5-1 combines with J gene TRBJ2-5; D may be TRBD1 (6 bases). The germline V and J ends were trimmed by 9 bases and 1 base, with 28 bases remaining between them. This CDR3 is built from 18 residues. Germline values: CDR1 SGHRS, CDR2 YFSETQ. CDR3 sequence reads: CATDPSPPGTPIQETQYF. For the CDR3, the DNA is TGCGCCACCGACCCTTCGCCGCCTGGGACACCAATCCAAGAGACCCAGTACTTC.

As to this clone: Other nucleotide sequences in the sample specify the same CDR3. The rearrangement uses TRBV5-1 and TRBJ2-7, with D perhaps matching TRBD2 (6 bases). Trimming stripped 2 bases from V and 3 bases from J, with 12 bases between. Germline CDR1 and CDR2: SGHRS and YFSETQ. The CDR3 is 14 amino acids. The CDR3 sequence is CASSLGGVGYEQYF. CDR3 nucleotide sequence: TGCGCCAGCAGCTTAGGAGGGGTAGGCTACGAGCAGTACTTC.

The chain carries TRBV5-1 and TRBJ1-2, with a possible D match to TRBD1 (5 bases). This CDR3 is built from 13 residues. The V gene lost 0 bases and the J gene lost 6 bases, with 9 bases spanning the gap. Looked up from germline, CDR1 is SGHRS and CDR2 is YFSETQ. As DNA, the CDR3 is TGCGCCAGCAGCTTGGACCTAGGGGATGGCTACACCTTC. As protein: CASSLDLGDGYTF.

The chain recombines TRBV5-6 with TRBJ2-7; 14 bases line up with TRBD2. Trimming took 1 base from V and 4 from J; bases not matched to a gene: 7. The CDR3 runs to 17 residues. The V gene's germline CDR1 is SGHDT and CDR2 YYEEEE. CDR3 in amino acids: CASSLRTSGRWTYEQYF. Here the CDR3 DNA reads TGTGCCAGCAGCTTGAGGACTAGCGGGAGGTGGACTTACGAGCAGTACTTC.

This clone was picked up one time. The V and J genes are TRBV9 and TRBJ1-1, with 7 bases aligning to TRBD1. This CDR3 contains 15 residues. Germline CDR1 SGDLS, CDR2 YYNGEE. The V gene end was trimmed by 4 bases and the J gene end by 8 bases; junction bases not matched to a gene: 14. CDR3 DNA: TGTGCCAGCAGCAATACCGGGACAGACACAACCGAAGCTTTCTTT. Protein product: CASSNTGTDTTEAFF.